This T cell receptor (beta chain) came from a study of blood T cell repertoires in COVID-19. On the study more broadly: Researchers got acute and convalescent COVID-19 samples from the United States, Italy and Spain. Sources were T cells, B-cell-depleted T cells, or PBMCs; the material itself was cDNA or gDNA.

Original data processing: Quantification of nucleated cells was approximated via reference gene primer amplification. TCRdb keeps only in-frame clones here, not all; method: immunoSEQ multiplex PCR. That table is the source of V, J and clone size, and D and trimming were worked out from the DNA. Here the sample spans about 130,000 clones, approximately 89% being singletons. Sequenced material: peripheral blood. This receptor was taken from a woman aged 60 to 75 with acute or convalescent COVID-19.

DNA of the CDR3: TGTGCCACCAGCAGAGATCACGGGACTAGCACAGATACGCAGTATTTT. It is translated as CATSRDHGTSTDTQYF. The rearrangement joins TRBV15 to TRBJ2-3; a possible D gene is TRBD2 (6 bases). The CDR3 contains 16 residues. Trimming removed 0 bases at V and 0 bases at J, with 10 bases between. From germline, CDR1 is LNHNV and CDR2 YYDKDF (reference sequence).